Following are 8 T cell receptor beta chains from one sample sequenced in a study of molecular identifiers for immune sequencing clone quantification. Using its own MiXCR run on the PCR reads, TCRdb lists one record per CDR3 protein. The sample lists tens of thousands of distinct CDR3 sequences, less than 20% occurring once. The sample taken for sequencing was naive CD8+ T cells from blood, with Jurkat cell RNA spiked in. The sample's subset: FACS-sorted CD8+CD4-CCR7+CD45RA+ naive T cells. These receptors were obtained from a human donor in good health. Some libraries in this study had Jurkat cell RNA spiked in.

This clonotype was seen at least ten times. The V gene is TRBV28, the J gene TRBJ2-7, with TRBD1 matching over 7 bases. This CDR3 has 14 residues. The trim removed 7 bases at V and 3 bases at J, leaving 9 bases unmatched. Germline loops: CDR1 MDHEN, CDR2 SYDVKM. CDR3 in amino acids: CASNIRGFGYEQYF. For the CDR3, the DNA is TGTGCCAGCAATATCAGGGGGTTTGGCTACGAGCAGTACTTC.

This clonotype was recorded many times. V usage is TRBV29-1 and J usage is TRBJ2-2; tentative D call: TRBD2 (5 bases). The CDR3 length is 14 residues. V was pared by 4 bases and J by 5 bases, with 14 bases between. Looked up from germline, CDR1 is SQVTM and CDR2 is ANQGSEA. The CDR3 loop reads CSVVKSGGTGELFF. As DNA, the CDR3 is TGCAGCGTTGTTAAAAGCGGTGGAACCGGGGAGCTGTTTTTT.

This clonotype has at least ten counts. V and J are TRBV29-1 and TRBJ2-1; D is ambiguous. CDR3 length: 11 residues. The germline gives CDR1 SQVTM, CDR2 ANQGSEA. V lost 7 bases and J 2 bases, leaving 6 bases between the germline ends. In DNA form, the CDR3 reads TGCAGCGCGGTCCCCTACAATGAGCAGTTCTTC. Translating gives CSAVPYNEQFF.

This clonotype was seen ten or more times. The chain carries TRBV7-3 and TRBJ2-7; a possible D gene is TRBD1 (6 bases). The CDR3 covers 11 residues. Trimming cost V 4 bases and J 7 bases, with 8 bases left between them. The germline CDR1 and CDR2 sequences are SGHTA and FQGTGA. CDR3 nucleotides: TGTGCCAGCAGCTCGGGACAAGAGCAGTACTTC. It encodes CASSSGQEQYF.

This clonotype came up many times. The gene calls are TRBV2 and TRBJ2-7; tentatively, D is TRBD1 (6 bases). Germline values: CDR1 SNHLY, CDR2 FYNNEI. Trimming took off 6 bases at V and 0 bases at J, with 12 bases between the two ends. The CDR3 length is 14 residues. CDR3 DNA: TGTGCCAGCAGGCCGGACAGTTACTCCTACGAGCAGTACTTC. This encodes CASRPDSYSYEQYF.

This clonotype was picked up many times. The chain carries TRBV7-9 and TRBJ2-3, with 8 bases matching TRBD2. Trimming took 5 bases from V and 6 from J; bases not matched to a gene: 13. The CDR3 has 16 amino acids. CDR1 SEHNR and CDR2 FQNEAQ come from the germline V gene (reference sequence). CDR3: CASSHVVREASDTQYF. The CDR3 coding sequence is TGTGCCAGCAGCCACGTGGTGCGGGAGGCCTCGGATACGCAGTATTTT.

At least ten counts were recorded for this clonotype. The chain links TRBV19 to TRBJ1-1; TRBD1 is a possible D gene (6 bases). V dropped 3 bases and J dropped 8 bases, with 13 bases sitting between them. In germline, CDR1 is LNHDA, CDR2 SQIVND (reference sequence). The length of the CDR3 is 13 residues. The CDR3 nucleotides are TGTGCCAGTAGTATCCTTTCAGGGGTGGAAGCTTTCTTT. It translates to CASSILSGVEAFF.

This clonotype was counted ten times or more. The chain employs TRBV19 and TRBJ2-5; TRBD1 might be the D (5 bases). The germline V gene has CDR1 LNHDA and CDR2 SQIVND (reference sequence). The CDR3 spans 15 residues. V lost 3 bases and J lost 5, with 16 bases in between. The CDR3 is CASSISTGLRETQYF. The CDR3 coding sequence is TGTGCCAGTAGTATCAGTACAGGTCTGAGGGAGACCCAGTACTTC.